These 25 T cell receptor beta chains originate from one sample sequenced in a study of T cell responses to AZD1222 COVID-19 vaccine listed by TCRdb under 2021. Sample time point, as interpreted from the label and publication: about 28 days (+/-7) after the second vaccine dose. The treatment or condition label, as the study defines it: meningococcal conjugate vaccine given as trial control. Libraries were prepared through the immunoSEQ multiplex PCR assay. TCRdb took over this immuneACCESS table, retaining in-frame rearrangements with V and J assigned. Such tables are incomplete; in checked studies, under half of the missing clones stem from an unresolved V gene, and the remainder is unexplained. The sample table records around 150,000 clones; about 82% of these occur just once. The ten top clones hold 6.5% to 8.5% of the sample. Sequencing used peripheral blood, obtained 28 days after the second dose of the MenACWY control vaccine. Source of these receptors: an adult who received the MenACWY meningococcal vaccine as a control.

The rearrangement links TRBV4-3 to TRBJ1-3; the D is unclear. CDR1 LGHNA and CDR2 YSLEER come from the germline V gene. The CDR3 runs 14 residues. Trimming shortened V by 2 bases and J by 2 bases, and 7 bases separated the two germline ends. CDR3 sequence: CASSQNGPGNTIYF. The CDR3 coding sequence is TGCGCCAGCAGCCAAAACGGACCTGGAAACACCATATATTTT.

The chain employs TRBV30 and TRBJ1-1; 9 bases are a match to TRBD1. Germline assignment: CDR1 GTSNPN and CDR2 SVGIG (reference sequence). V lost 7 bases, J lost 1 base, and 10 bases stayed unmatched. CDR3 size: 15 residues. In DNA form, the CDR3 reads TGTGCCTTCTGTGGGACAGGGAGTCCGAACACTGAAGCTTTCTTT. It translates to CAFCGTGSPNTEAFF. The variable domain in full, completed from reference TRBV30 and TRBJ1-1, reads SQTIHQWPATLVQPVGSPLSLECTVEGTSNPNLYWYRQAAGRGLQLLFYSVGIGQISSEVPQNLSASRPQDRQFILSSKKLLLSDSGFYLCAFCGTGSPNTEAFFGQGTRLTVV.

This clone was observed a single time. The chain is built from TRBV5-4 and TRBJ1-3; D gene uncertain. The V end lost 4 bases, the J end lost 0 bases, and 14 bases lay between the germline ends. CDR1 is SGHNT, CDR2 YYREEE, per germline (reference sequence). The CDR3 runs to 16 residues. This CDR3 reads CASSLGPADSGNTIYF. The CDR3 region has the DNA TGTGCCAGCAGCCTCGGCCCTGCGGACTCTGGAAACACCATATATTTT.

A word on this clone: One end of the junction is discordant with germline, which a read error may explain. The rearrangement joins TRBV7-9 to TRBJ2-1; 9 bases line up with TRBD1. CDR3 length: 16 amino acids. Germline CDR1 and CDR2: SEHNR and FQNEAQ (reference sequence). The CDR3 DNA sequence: TGTGCCAGCAGTTTAGCTACAGGGGGCGCAGGAAATGAGCAGTTCTTC. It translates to CASSLATGGAGNEQFF. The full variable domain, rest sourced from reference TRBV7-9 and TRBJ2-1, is DTGVSQNPRHKITKRGQNVTFRCDPISEHNRLYWYRQTLGQGPEFLTYFQNEAQLEKSRLLSDRFSAERPKGSFSTLEIQRTEQGDSAMYLCASSLATGGAGNEQFFGPGTRLTVL.

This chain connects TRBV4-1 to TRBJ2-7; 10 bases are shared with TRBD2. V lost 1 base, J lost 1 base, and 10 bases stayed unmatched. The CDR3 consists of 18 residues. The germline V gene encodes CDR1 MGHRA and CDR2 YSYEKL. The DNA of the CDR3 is TGCGCCAGCAGCCAAGGCCTAGCGGGAGCGGCTGAGTCCTACGAGCAGTACTTC. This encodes CASSQGLAGAAESYEQYF.

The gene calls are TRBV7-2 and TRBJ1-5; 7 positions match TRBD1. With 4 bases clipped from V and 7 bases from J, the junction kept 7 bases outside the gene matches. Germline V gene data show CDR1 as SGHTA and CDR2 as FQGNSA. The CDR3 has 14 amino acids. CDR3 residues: CASSSQGGGQPQHF. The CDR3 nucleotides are TGTGCCAGCAGCTCCCAGGGGGGCGGGCAGCCCCAGCATTTT.

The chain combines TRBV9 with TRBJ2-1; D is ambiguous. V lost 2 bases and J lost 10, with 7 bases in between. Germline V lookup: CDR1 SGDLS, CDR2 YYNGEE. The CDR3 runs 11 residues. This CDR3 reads CASSVSNEQFF. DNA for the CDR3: TGTGCCAGCAGCGTGAGTAACGAGCAGTTCTTC. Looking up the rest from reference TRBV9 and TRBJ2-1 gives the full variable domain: DSGVTQTPKHLITATGQRVTLRCSPRSGDLSVYWYQQSLDQGLQFLIQYYNGEERAKGNILERFSAQQFPDLHSELNLSSLELGDSALYFCASSVSNEQFFGPGTRLTVL.

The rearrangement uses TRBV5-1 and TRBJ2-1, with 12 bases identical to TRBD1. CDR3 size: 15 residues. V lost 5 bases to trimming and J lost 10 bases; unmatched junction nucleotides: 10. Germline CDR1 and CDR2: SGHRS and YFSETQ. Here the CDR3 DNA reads TGCGCCAGCAGTCAGGGACAGGGGGCGACTTACGAGCAGTTCTTC. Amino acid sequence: CASSQGQGATYEQFF.

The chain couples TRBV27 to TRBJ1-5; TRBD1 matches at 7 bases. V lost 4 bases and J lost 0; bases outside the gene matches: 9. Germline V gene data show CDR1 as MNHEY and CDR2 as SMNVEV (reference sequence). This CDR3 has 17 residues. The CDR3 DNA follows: TGTGCCAGCAGTTGGACAGGAGATACCCTTAGCAATCAGCCCCAGCATTTT. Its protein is CASSWTGDTLSNQPQHF.

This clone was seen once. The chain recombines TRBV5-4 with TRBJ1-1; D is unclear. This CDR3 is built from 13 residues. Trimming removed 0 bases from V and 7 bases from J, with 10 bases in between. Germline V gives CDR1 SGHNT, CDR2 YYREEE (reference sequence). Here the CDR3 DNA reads TGTGCCAGCAGCTTGGGTTGGAAAGATGAAGCTTTCTTT. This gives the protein CASSLGWKDEAFF.

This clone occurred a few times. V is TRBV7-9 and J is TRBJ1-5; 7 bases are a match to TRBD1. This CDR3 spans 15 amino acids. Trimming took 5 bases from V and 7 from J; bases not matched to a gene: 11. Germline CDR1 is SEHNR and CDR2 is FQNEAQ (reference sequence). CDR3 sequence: CASSLFTGVSQPQHF. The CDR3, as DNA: TGTGCCAGCAGCCTTTTTACAGGGGTTAGCCAGCCCCAGCATTTT.

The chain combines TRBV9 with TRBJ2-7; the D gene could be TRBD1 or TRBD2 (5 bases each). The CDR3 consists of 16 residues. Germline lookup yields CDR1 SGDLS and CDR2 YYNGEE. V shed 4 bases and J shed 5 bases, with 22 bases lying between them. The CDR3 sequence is CASSINRDRPVDEQYF. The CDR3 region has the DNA TGTGCCAGCAGCATCAACCGGGACCGTCCTGTCGACGAGCAGTACTTC. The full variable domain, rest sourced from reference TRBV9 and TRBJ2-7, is DSGVTQTPKHLITATGQRVTLRCSPRSGDLSVYWYQQSLDQGLQFLIQYYNGEERAKGNILERFSAQQFPDLHSELNLSSLELGDSALYFCASSINRDRPVDEQYFGPGTRLTVT.

The CDR3 reads CASIYRNEQFF. The CDR3, as DNA: TGTGCCAGCATCTACCGGAATGAGCAGTTCTTC. The V and J genes are TRBV12-3 or TRBV12-4 and TRBJ2-1, with no clear D. The CDR3 totals 11 residues. V was trimmed by 7 bases and J by 7 bases, leaving 8 bases between them.

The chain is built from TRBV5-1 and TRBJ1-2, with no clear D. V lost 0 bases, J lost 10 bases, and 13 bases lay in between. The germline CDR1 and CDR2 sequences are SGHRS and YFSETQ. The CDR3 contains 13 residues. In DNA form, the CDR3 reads TGCGCCAGCAGCTTGGATCTTGTGACGGACTACACCTTC. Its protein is CASSLDLVTDYTF. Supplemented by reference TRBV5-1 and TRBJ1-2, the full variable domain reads KAGVTQTPRYLIKTRGQQVTLSCSPISGHRSVSWYQQTPGQGLQFLFEYFSETQRNKGNFPGRFSGRQFSNSRSEMNVSTLELGDSALYLCASSLDLVTDYTFGSGTRLTVV.

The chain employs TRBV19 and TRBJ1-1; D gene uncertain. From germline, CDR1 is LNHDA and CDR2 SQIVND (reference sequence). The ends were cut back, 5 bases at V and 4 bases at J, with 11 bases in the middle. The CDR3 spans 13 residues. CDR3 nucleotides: TGTGCCAGTAGTTCCGGGTGGAGCACTGAAGCTTTCTTT. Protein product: CASSSGWSTEAFF. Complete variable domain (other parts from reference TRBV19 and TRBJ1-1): DGGITQSPKYLFRKEGQNVTLSCEQNLNHDAMYWYRQDPGQGLRLIYYSQIVNDFQKGDIAEGYSVSREKKESFPLTVTSAQKNPTAFYLCASSSGWSTEAFFGQGTRLTVV.

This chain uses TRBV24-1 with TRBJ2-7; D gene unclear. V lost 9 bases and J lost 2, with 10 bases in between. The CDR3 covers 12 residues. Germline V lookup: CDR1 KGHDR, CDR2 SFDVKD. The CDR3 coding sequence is TGTGCCACCCAGCCGGTGGCCTACGAGCAGTACGTC. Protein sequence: CATQPVAYEQYV.

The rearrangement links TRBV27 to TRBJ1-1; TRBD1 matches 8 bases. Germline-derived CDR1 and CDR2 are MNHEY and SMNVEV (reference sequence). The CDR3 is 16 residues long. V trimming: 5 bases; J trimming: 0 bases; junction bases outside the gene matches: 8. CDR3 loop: CASSPHRGRMNTEAFF. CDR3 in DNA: TGTGCCAGCAGTCCGCACAGGGGGAGGATGAACACTGAAGCTTTCTTT.

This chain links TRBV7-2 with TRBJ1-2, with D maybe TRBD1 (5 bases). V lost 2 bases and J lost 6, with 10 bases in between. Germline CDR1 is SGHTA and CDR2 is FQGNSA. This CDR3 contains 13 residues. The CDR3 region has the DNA TGTGCCAGCAGCTTACCTGGGGCTAATGGCTACACCTTC. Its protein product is CASSLPGANGYTF.

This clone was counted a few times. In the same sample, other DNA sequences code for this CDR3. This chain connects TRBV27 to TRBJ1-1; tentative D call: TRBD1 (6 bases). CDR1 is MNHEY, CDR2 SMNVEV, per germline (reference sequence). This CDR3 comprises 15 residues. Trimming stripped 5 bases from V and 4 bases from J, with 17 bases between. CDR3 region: CASSLPGTPVTEAFF. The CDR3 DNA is TGTGCCAGCAGTCTCCCCGGGACACCCGTCACTGAAGCTTTCTTT.

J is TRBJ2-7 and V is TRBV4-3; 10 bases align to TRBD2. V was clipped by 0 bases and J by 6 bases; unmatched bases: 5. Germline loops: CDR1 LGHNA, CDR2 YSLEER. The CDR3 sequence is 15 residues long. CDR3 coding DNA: TGCGCCAGCAGCCAAGAAGCGGGAGGGCTTTTCGAGCAGTACTTC. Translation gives CASSQEAGGLFEQYF.

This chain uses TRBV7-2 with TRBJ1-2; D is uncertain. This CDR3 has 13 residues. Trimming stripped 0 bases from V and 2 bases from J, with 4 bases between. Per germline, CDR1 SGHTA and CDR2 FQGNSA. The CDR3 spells CASSLAANYGYTF. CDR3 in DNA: TGTGCCAGCAGCTTAGCGGCAAACTATGGCTACACCTTC. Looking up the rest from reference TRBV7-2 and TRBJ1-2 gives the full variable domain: GAGVSQSPSNKVTEKGKDVELRCDPISGHTALYWYRQSLGQGLEFLIYFQGNSAPDKSGLPSDRFSAERTGGSVSTLTIQRTQQEDSAVYLCASSLAANYGYTFGSGTRLTVV.

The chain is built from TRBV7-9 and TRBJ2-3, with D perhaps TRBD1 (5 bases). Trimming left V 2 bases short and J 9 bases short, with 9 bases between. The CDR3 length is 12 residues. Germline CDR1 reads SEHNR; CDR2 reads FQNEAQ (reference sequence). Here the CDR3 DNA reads TGTGCCAGCAGCTTAAGGGGCAGGACGCAGTATTTT. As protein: CASSLRGRTQYF.

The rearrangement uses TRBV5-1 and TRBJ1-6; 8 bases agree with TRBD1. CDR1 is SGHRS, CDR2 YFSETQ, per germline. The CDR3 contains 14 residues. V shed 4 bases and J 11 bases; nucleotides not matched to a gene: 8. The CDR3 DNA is TGCGCCAGCAGCCCGGGACAGGTATCCCCACCCCTCCACTTT. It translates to CASSPGQVSPPLHF.

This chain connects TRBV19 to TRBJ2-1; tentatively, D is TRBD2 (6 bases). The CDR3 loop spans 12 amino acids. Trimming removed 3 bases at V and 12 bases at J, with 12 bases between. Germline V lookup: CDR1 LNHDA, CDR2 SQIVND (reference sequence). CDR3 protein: CASSIGTLGQFF. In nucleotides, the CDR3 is TGTGCCAGTAGTATTGGGACTCTCGGGCAGTTCTTC.

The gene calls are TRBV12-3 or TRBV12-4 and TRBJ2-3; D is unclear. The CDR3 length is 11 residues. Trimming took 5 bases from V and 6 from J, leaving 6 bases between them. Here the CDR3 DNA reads TGTGCCAGCAGTCTTATGGATACGCAGTATTTT. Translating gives CASSLMDTQYF.